The clone carrying this T cell receptor beta chain showed up just a few times. CDR1 DFQATT and CDR2 SNEGSKA come from the germline V gene (reference sequence). V was clipped by 4 bases and J by 7 bases, with 14 bases between them. This CDR3 is 13 amino acids long. This sample is part of a study of CD8 T cells in ankylosing spondylitis. As the method for making TCR beta libraries, quantitative 5'-RACE with molecular barcodes was used. From the 5' RACE reads, TCRdb called clonotypes with MiXCR, one entry per CDR3 protein. Of roughly 120,000 distinct CDR3 sequences in the sample, roughly 13% are singletons; the top ten hold around 3%.

This clonotype originated in a female donor with ankylosing spondylitis or in good health (not recorded which). The chain carries TRBV20-1 and TRBJ1-5, with D hard to call. Sequenced input: blood, either unsorted or a sorted T cell fraction (not recorded which). DNA for the CDR3: TGCAGTGCTACTCAGAATCTCGACCAGCCCCAGCATTTT. As protein: CSATQNLDQPQHF.